The entry that follows covers one T cell receptor (beta chain) sequence. Its antigen is not identified. Focal radiation plus CTLA-4 blockade with ipilimumab was administered to patients who had chemo-refractory metastatic non-small-cell lung cancer. The source of the sample is a study of radiotherapy plus CTLA-4 blockade in lung cancer. General study points: Blood-borne expansion of tumor-derived TCR clones followed radiotherapy plus ipilimumab. With interferon-beta, early dynamics of blood T cell clones were reported to best predict response.

Clones were read by immunoSEQ multiplex PCR, and TCRdb kept only the in-frame ones, dropping some. Counted here are about 43,000 clones, 65% to 70% occurring once; the ten biggest clones make up approximately 23%. Here the sequenced sample was peripheral blood, taken from a patient treated with radiotherapy plus ipilimumab. The receptor's source is a human donor with non-small cell lung cancer who had a partial response to radiotherapy plus ipilimumab.

The CDR3 DNA follows: TGTGCCAGCAGCCCGACTAGCGGCCGCACAGATACGCAGTATTTT. Translation gives CASSPTSGRTDTQYF. The rearrangement links TRBV7-9 to TRBJ2-3; 9 positions agree with TRBD2. This CDR3 has 15 amino acids. The germline V gene has CDR1 SEHNR and CDR2 FQNEAQ (reference sequence). V shed 5 bases and J 1 base; nucleotides not matched to a gene: 4.